Each of the 17 T cell receptor beta chains below was sequenced from the same sample in a study of OX40 agonist ivuxolimab in advanced cancers. Library preparation was by the immunoSEQ multiplex PCR assay. TCRdb re-hosts the immuneACCESS table, in-frame sequences only. Its copies lack some clones; in the studies checked, an unresolved V gene accounts for under half of them, and the cause for the rest is not known. The sample table contains more than 75,000 clones; only one count was recorded for around 85% of them. The top ten hold 0.75% to 0.95% of the sample. The starting material was CD4+ or CD8+ T cells sorted from blood, obtained in a trial of the OX40 agonist ivuxolimab. These receptors were obtained from an adult with an advanced solid tumor such as melanoma, head and neck, liver or kidney cancer.

In its sample, this clone was seen once. The V gene is TRBV29-1, the J gene TRBJ1-3; D unclear. In germline, CDR1 is SQVTM, CDR2 ANQGSEA. V lost 7 bases to trimming and J lost 4 bases, with 14 bases between them. The CDR3 extends over 13 amino acids. The chain's CDR3 is CSARRGNGNTIYF. CDR3 DNA sequence: TGCAGCGCCCGTCGAGGGAACGGAAACACCATATATTTT.

The rearrangement uses TRBV27 and TRBJ1-5, with no clear D. Germline V gene data show CDR1 as MNHEY and CDR2 as SMNVEV (reference sequence). V was pared by 3 bases and J by 7 bases, with 7 bases between. CDR3 length equals 12 residues. The CDR3 protein is CASSFLNQPQHF. DNA for the CDR3: TGTGCCAGCAGTTTCCTAAACCAGCCCCAGCATTTT.

V is TRBV19 and J is TRBJ2-7; 8 bases match TRBD1. Looked up from germline, CDR1 is LNHDA and CDR2 is SQIVND (reference sequence). The trim removed 5 bases at V and 7 bases at J, leaving 7 bases unmatched. The CDR3 is 13 amino acids. The CDR3 loop reads CASSASQGGEQYV. CDR3 DNA: TGTGCCAGTAGTGCCTCACAGGGGGGAGAGCAGTACGTC.

The chain carries TRBV5-4 and TRBJ2-1; no firm D call. The CDR3 length is 13 residues. V was clipped by 1 base and J by 4 bases, with 6 bases between them. CDR1 and CDR2 (germline): SGHNT, YYREEE (reference sequence). Here the CDR3 DNA reads TGTGCCAGCAGCTTGTCGCAGTACAATGAGCAGTTCTTC. This encodes CASSLSQYNEQFF.

The rearrangement uses TRBV10-3 and TRBJ2-1; 11 bases line up with TRBD2. The V gene's germline CDR1 is ENHRY and CDR2 SYGVKD. The V gene end was trimmed by 6 bases and the J gene end by 9 bases; junction bases not matched to a gene: 10. The CDR3 has 15 amino acids. The CDR3 reads CAIRSTLAGVGEQFF. Here the CDR3 DNA reads TGTGCCATCAGGTCAACACTAGCGGGAGTCGGTGAGCAGTTCTTC.

The chain carries TRBV6-1 and TRBJ2-2; D ambiguous. From germline, CDR1 is MNHNS and CDR2 SASEGT. The CDR3 length is 14 residues. The V and J ends lost 0 bases and 3 bases respectively, with 5 bases between them. CDR3 nucleotides: TGTGCCAGCAGTGAAGCGGGTCACACCGGGGAGCTGTTTTTT. Translation gives CASSEAGHTGELFF.

The chain combines TRBV18 with TRBJ1-2; D not resolved. Between the trimmed V and J ends, which lost 2 bases and 4 bases, there was a span of 11 bases. Germline lookup yields CDR1 KGHSH and CDR2 LQKENI. There are 14 residues in the CDR3. CDR3 sequence (DNA): TGTGCCAGCTCACCAGATTCTACAACCTATGGCTACACCTTC. It specifies CASSPDSTTYGYTF.

This clone showed up just once. This chain joins TRBV10-3 and TRBJ1-6; D is unresolved. The CDR3 contains 14 residues. The germline V gene encodes CDR1 ENHRY and CDR2 SYGVKD. The V and J ends lost 4 bases and 7 bases respectively, with 11 bases between them. In DNA form, the CDR3 reads TGTGCCATCAGTGTCGCGGGAGACAATTCACCCCTCCACTTT. Translated: CAISVAGDNSPLHF.

CDR3 coding DNA: TGTGCCAGCAGCCTGGACCGCTCTCTATCTGAAGCTTTCTTT. Its translation: CASSLDRSLSEAFF. This sequence joins TRBV7-9 and TRBJ1-1; D remains ambiguous. The CDR3 is 14 amino acids. CDR1 is SEHNR and CDR2 is FQNEAQ in the germline V gene (reference sequence). Trimming stripped 5 bases from V and 6 bases from J, with 16 bases between.

This sequence joins TRBV4-1 and TRBJ1-4, with no clear D. Trimming shortened V by 4 bases and J by 5 bases, and 8 bases separated the two germline ends. Germline loops: CDR1 MGHRA, CDR2 YSYEKL. The CDR3 is 13 amino acids. The CDR3 sequence is CASSRLLNEKLFF. The CDR3 nucleotides read TGCGCCAGCAGCCGCCTCCTCAATGAAAAACTGTTTTTT.

The chain combines TRBV7-2 with TRBJ2-1, with D maybe TRBD2 (6 bases). The germline V and J ends were trimmed by 1 base and 7 bases, with 14 bases remaining between them. Germline CDR1 is SGHTA and CDR2 is FQGNSA. This CDR3 spans 15 amino acids. CDR3 protein: CASSLVAVSGNEQFF. CDR3 DNA sequence: TGTGCCAGCAGCTTAGTAGCGGTTTCGGGAAATGAGCAGTTCTTC.

The chain is built from TRBV4-1 and TRBJ2-5; D is possibly TRBD2 (5 bases). Germline V gene lookup returns CDR1 MGHRA and CDR2 YSYEKL. The CDR3 is made up of 14 amino acids. The V end was cut by 0 bases, the J end by 7 bases, with 12 bases between. In DNA, the CDR3 is TGCGCCAGCAGCCAAGAAGCAAGCGGTGGGACCCAGTACTTC. Encoded protein: CASSQEASGGTQYF.

The chain is built from TRBV10-3 and TRBJ1-4, with a possible D match to TRBD1 (5 bases). The CDR3 runs to 12 residues. V lost 11 bases, J lost 4 bases, and 11 bases lay in between. Germline CDR1 and CDR2: ENHRY and SYGVKD. CDR3 nucleotides: TGTGCCTCAGGGTCCAATAATGAAAAACTGTTTTTT. Protein product: CASGSNNEKLFF.

The chain is built from TRBV18 and TRBJ2-3; D perhaps matches TRBD2 (6 bases). Germline V gene lookup returns CDR1 KGHSH and CDR2 LQKENI. The CDR3 totals 15 residues. V lost 1 base, J lost 5 bases, and 13 bases lay in between. The CDR3 DNA reads as TGTGCCAGCTCACCACGCGGGAAAATTGTAGATACGCAGTATTTT. Protein product: CASSPRGKIVDTQYF.

This clone was seen a few times. The chain couples TRBV18 to TRBJ1-5; unclear D gene. The CDR3 length is 14 residues. Per germline, CDR1 KGHSH and CDR2 LQKENI. Trimming removed 1 base at V and 1 base at J, with 5 bases between. The CDR3, as DNA: TGTGCCAGCTCACCACGGCAAAGCAATCAGCCCCAGCATTTT. It encodes CASSPRQSNQPQHF.

The chain uses TRBV5-6 and TRBJ1-4; D is perhaps TRBD1 (5 bases). CDR1 and CDR2 (germline): SGHDT, YYEEEE. The ends were cut back, 2 bases at V and 6 bases at J, with 8 bases in the middle. The CDR3 runs 13 residues. The DNA for the CDR3 is TGTGCCAGCAGCTTTAGCAGGGATGAAAAACTGTTTTTT. It yields the protein CASSFSRDEKLFF. Full variable domain (missing parts from reference TRBV5-6 and TRBJ1-4): DAGVTQSPTHLIKTRGQQVTLRCSPKSGHDTVSWYQQALGQGPQFIFQYYEEEERQRGNFPDRFSGHQFPNYSSELNVNALLLGDSALYLCASSFSRDEKLFFGSGTQLSVL.

This rearrangement joins TRBV19 to TRBJ1-5; D possibly corresponds to TRBD1 (5 bases). V shed 0 bases and J shed 12 bases, with 15 bases lying between them. The CDR3 totals 14 residues. CDR1 and CDR2 from the germline V gene are LNHDA and SQIVND (reference sequence). CDR3 sequence reads: CASSIDRLGGRQHF. The CDR3 DNA is TGTGCCAGTAGTATAGATCGGTTGGGGGGTCGCCAGCATTTT.